Listed here are 16 T cell receptor beta chains from one sample, sequenced in a study of beta chain features in type 1 diabetes. Broader study findings: Patients with Type 1 diabetes showed moderately but significantly shorter TCRB CDR3s in all four CD4+ subsets.

For these TCRs, the target antigens are not known. Every isolated RNA sample was fully reverse transcribed, so sequencing captured expressed TCRB transcripts. Sequencing was performed with immunoSEQ multiplex PCR; in TCRdb, only in-frame clones are kept and a portion is missing. Of about 390,000 clones in the sample, around 10% were seen once. The sequenced sample consisted of central memory CD4+ T cells from blood. Source of these receptors: a man younger than 40 with type 1 diabetes.

The V gene is TRBV7-2, the J gene TRBJ1-1; maybe TRBD1 (5 bases). Trimming cost V 1 base and J 4 bases, with 13 bases left between them. The CDR3 covers 15 residues. Germline lookup yields CDR1 SGHTA and CDR2 FQGNSA. The CDR3 region is CASSLVGWGGTEAFF. The CDR3 DNA follows: TGTGCCAGCAGCTTAGTTGGGTGGGGCGGCACTGAAGCTTTCTTT.

The genes are TRBV4-2 and TRBJ2-7; 7 bases fit TRBD1. V was pared by 4 bases and J by 2 bases, with 8 bases of the junction left unmatched. Germline V gene sequence: CDR1 LGHNA, CDR2 YNFKEQ. The CDR3 contains 15 residues. CDR3 bases: TGTGCCAGCAGCCCAAGACAGGGTCCAGCCTACGAGCAGTACTTC. Its translation: CASSPRQGPAYEQYF.

This clone was observed a few times. V and J are TRBV10-3 and TRBJ2-1; 10 bases are a match to TRBD2. Germline-derived CDR1 and CDR2 are ENHRY and SYGVKD. The CDR3 is 15 residues long. V lost 1 base, J lost 6 bases, and 3 bases stayed unmatched. The chain's CDR3 is CAISEYRTSGNEQFF. CDR3 coding DNA: TGTGCCATCAGTGAGTACCGGACTAGCGGCAATGAGCAGTTCTTC.

This clone was seen more than once but under ten times. Since no conserved phenylalanine or tryptophan closes the CDR3, a read error is the likely cause. No DNA is shown, since the ends of the CDR3 on it are uncertain; the CDR3 is the one TCRdb lists. The CDR3 spells CASSKTSHRFRDTLFS. V usage is TRBV21-1 and J usage is TRBJ2-3; the DNA was not used to check the table's D call, TRBD1. TRBV21-1 is annotated as a pseudogene. The CDR3 spans 16 residues, counting both ends.

This clone was recorded many times. This chain links TRBV4-2 with TRBJ1-2; D possibly corresponds to TRBD1 (6 bases). The CDR3 spans 15 residues. CDR1 and CDR2 from the germline V gene are LGHNA and YNFKEQ. V was cut by 1 base and J by 6 bases, with 15 bases left in between. The CDR3 loop is CASSQGGGGPHGYTF. CDR3 bases: TGTGCCAGCAGCCAAGGAGGAGGGGGGCCCCATGGCTACACCTTC.

This clone was found a few times. The chain recombines TRBV30 with TRBJ2-5; 8 bases match TRBD2. Matching the DNA end better, TRBJ2-7 makes the J call doubtful. The germline gives CDR1 GTSNPN, CDR2 SVGIG (reference sequence). CDR3 length: 17 amino acids. CDR3 nucleotides: TGTGCCTGGAGTGTCCCCACCATAGCGGGGAAAAAGAACGAGCAGTACTTC. Residues: CAWSVPTIAGKKNEQYF.

This clone was recorded a few times. The rearrangement joins TRBV28 to TRBJ2-3; tentative D call: TRBD2 (6 bases). The V end lost 5 bases, the J end lost 6 bases, and 18 bases lay between the germline ends. This CDR3 has 15 amino acids. Germline values: CDR1 MDHEN, CDR2 SYDVKM. The CDR3 coding sequence is TGTGCCAGCAGTATAGCCGGGACTTCGAGGGATACGCAGTATTTT. This translates into CASSIAGTSRDTQYF.

V gene TRBV6-1 combines with J gene TRBJ2-7; 8 positions match TRBD1. CDR1 and CDR2 from the germline V gene are MNHNS and SASEGT. Unmatched junction bases numbered 13, after V lost 7 bases and J lost 5 bases. This CDR3 has 15 residues. CDR3 region: CASTPMRAGGDEQYF. CDR3 DNA sequence: TGTGCCAGCACCCCAATGCGGGCAGGGGGCGACGAGCAGTACTTC.

The table lists this clone with a few counts. One end of the junction varies from germline; a read error may be responsible. CDR3 amino acids: CASSSSGSDEQYF. The CDR3 DNA reads TGTGCTAGCAGCTCTAGCGGGAGTGACGAGCAGTACTTC. The chain recombines TRBV7-7 with TRBJ2-7; 10 positions agree with TRBD2. CDR1 SSHAT and CDR2 FNYEAQ come from the germline V gene (reference sequence). The CDR3 totals 13 residues. The variable domain in full, completed from reference TRBV7-7 and TRBJ2-7, reads GAGVSQSPRYKVTKRGQDVTLRCDPISSHATLYWYQQALGQGPEFLTYFNYEAQPDKSGLPSDRFSAERPEGSISTLTIQRTEQRDSAMYRCASSSSGSDEQYFGPGTRLTVT.

This clone was detected a few times. The chain is built from TRBV27 and TRBJ2-4; 9 bases map to TRBD1. Trimming cost V 4 bases and J 8 bases; bases outside gene matches: 6. The germline gives CDR1 MNHEY, CDR2 SMNVEV (reference sequence). CDR3 length: 14 amino acids. The CDR3 here is CASSSTGGTYIQYF. CDR3 bases: TGTGCCAGCAGTTCCACAGGGGGCACGTACATTCAGTACTTC.

J is TRBJ2-5 and V is TRBV27; TRBD2 might be the D (6 bases). The CDR3 is 15 residues long. Germline CDR1 is MNHEY and CDR2 is SMNVEV (reference sequence). Trimming shortened V by 5 bases and J by 1 base, and 14 bases separated the two germline ends. The CDR3 bases are TGTGCCAGCAGTCCTGGGACTGCCGGCCAAGAGACCCAGTACTTC. This sequence encodes CASSPGTAGQETQYF.

CDR3 in amino acids: CASRADTEAFF. As DNA, the CDR3 is TGTGCCAGTCGGGCAGACACTGAAGCTTTCTTT. The V gene is TRBV6-5, the J gene TRBJ1-1, with D unclear. Germline V gene sequence: CDR1 MNHEY, CDR2 SVGAGI. V was trimmed by 9 bases and J by 3 bases, leaving 8 bases between them. The CDR3 is 11 residues long.

The chain is built from TRBV30 and TRBJ1-6; D ambiguous. Per the germline V gene, CDR1 is GTSNPN and CDR2 is SVGIG (reference sequence). The CDR3 extends over 16 amino acids. The V and J ends lost 0 bases and 0 bases respectively, with 9 bases between them. CDR3 protein: CAWSVVGSSYNSPLHF. The CDR3 bases are TGTGCCTGGAGTGTTGTAGGGAGCTCCTATAATTCACCCCTCCACTTT. Together with reference TRBV30 and TRBJ1-6, the CDR3 gives the full variable domain: SQTIHQWPATLVQPVGSPLSLECTVEGTSNPNLYWYRQAAGRGLQLLFYSVGIGQISSEVPQNLSASRPQDRQFILSSKKLLLSDSGFYLCAWSVVGSSYNSPLHFGNGTRLTVT.

The chain combines TRBV27 with TRBJ1-1; the D is unclear. Trimming removed 4 bases from V and 6 bases from J, with 12 bases in between. The CDR3 totals 13 residues. Germline CDR1 MNHEY, CDR2 SMNVEV (reference sequence). The CDR3 is CASSSIPGAEAFF. CDR3 coding DNA: TGTGCCAGCAGTTCAATCCCCGGCGCTGAAGCTTTCTTT.

In its sample, this clone was seen a few times. The chain is built from TRBV7-7 and TRBJ2-2, with a weak D call TRBD1 (6 bases). This CDR3 comprises 14 residues. The V gene lost 5 bases and the J gene lost 1 base, with 8 bases spanning the gap. Germline CDR1 is SSHAT and CDR2 is FNYEAQ (reference sequence). CDR3 in DNA: TGTGCCAGCAGCAAGACAGGGAACACCGGGGAGCTGTTTTTT. Translated: CASSKTGNTGELFF.

Concerning this clone: The sample contains more than one DNA sequence encoding this CDR3. The gene calls are TRBV5-1 and TRBJ2-3; 7 nucleotides match TRBD1. CDR1 is SGHRS and CDR2 is YFSETQ in the germline V gene. The CDR3 has 15 amino acids. Trimming removed 5 bases from V and 0 bases from J; junction bases left unmatched: 6. The CDR3 loop is CASSLGGQSTDTQYF. The DNA of the CDR3 is TGCGCCAGCAGTTTAGGGGGCCAAAGCACAGATACGCAGTATTTT.